Below are 23 T cell receptor beta chains sequenced from a single sample in a study of T cell clones after liver transplantation. Using immunoSEQ multiplex PCR, the repertoire was profiled, and TCRdb retains in-frame clones only, with some absent. The data contain about 74,000 clones, about 80% of them singletons. The sequenced sample was CD4+ T cells from blood, obtained before liver transplant. Receptors originate from a human donor who received a liver transplant.

The genes are TRBV5-7 and TRBJ2-1; D may be TRBD1 (5 bases). TRBV5-7 is placed among ORFs of uncertain function. Trimming removed 4 bases at V and 7 bases at J, with 21 bases between. The CDR3 extends over 16 amino acids. The CDR3 sequence is CASSPSAGPPLNEQFF. The DNA for the CDR3 is TGTGCCAGCAGCCCCAGTGCAGGGCCCCCCTTAAATGAGCAGTTCTTC.

CDR3 sequence (DNA): TGTGCCAGCAGCCGGGACAGGGGATGGGAAAAACTGTTTTTT. Translating gives CASSRDRGWEKLFF. The V call is TRBV7-9, the J call TRBJ1-4; TRBD1 matches at 10 bases. Trimming removed 5 bases from V and 8 bases from J; junction bases left unmatched: 5. CDR1 is SEHNR and CDR2 is FQNEAQ in the germline V gene (reference sequence). The CDR3 is 14 residues long.

This sequence joins TRBV19 and TRBJ2-5, with 7 positions matching TRBD2. The V gene's germline CDR1 is LNHDA and CDR2 SQIVND (reference sequence). The length of the CDR3 is 14 residues. The trim removed 7 bases at V and 1 base at J, leaving 6 bases unmatched. CDR3 loop: CASNPTSAQETQYF. The CDR3 DNA reads TGTGCCAGTAACCCCACTAGCGCCCAAGAGACCCAGTACTTC.

V usage is TRBV7-9 and J usage is TRBJ1-1; a possible D gene is TRBD1 (6 bases). CDR1 is SEHNR and CDR2 is FQNEAQ in the germline V gene (reference sequence). Trimming shortened V by 4 bases and J by 5 bases, and 11 bases separated the two germline ends. The CDR3 length is 13 residues. The CDR3 nucleotides are TGTGCCAGCAGCTCCACTCAGGGGACTGAAGCTTTCTTT. This sequence encodes CASSSTQGTEAFF.

This chain links TRBV9 with TRBJ2-2; D possibly corresponds to TRBD2 (5 bases). The ends were cut back, 3 bases at V and 0 bases at J, with 6 bases in the middle. This CDR3 contains 14 residues. Germline values: CDR1 SGDLS, CDR2 YYNGEE. The CDR3 DNA follows: TGTGCCAGCAGCGCGGGGACGAACACCGGGGAGCTGTTTTTT. Translated: CASSAGTNTGELFF.

The CDR3 sequence is CASTLREGPYNEQFF. Here the CDR3 DNA reads TGTGCCAGCACCCTGCGGGAGGGCCCTTACAATGAGCAGTTCTTC. The V call is TRBV6-1, the J call TRBJ2-1; TRBD2 agrees at 9 bases. Trimming at V came to 7 bases and at J to 4 bases, leaving 8 bases not matched to a gene. The CDR3 consists of 15 residues. Germline CDR1 MNHNS, CDR2 SASEGT.

The chain recombines TRBV7-8 with TRBJ2-7; unclear D gene. Trimming removed 4 bases from V and 4 bases from J, with 11 bases in between. The CDR3 runs to 13 residues. Germline loops: CDR1 SGHVS, CDR2 FQNEAQ. This CDR3 is CASSSFIGYEQYF. In DNA form, the CDR3 reads TGTGCCAGCAGCTCCTTTATCGGGTACGAGCAGTACTTC.

The V gene is TRBV5-4, the J gene TRBJ2-1, with a tentative D call TRBD2 (6 bases). Germline V CDR1 and CDR2: SGHNT, YYREEE (reference sequence). CDR3 length equals 16 residues. With 5 bases removed from V and 9 bases from J, the gap between germline ends came to 24 bases. The chain's CDR3 is CASRKPGTRLPPEQFF. DNA for the CDR3: TGTGCCAGCAGAAAACCCGGGACTCGCCTTCCCCCTGAGCAGTTCTTC.

The J gene is TRBJ2-2, the V gene TRBV4-1; D ambiguous. This CDR3 is 13 amino acids long. V was cut by 0 bases and J by 5 bases, with 4 bases left in between. Germline-derived CDR1 and CDR2 are MGHRA and YSYEKL. CDR3: CASSQERTGELFF. The CDR3 DNA follows: TGCGCCAGCAGCCAAGAGCGGACCGGGGAGCTGTTTTTT.

This sequence joins TRBV9 and TRBJ2-7, with D unclear. The CDR3 loop spans 15 amino acids. V was shortened by 0 bases and J by 0 bases, with 10 bases between the two germline ends. Germline V gene data show CDR1 as SGDLS and CDR2 as YYNGEE. The chain's CDR3 is CASSVATVSSYEQYF. The CDR3 DNA sequence: TGTGCCAGCAGCGTAGCTACGGTTAGCTCCTACGAGCAGTACTTC.

This rearrangement joins TRBV6-5 to TRBJ1-1, with a possible D match to TRBD1 (5 bases). The CDR3 is made up of 14 amino acids. The V end lost 7 bases, the J end lost 6 bases, and 18 bases lay between the germline ends. In germline, CDR1 is MNHEY, CDR2 SVGAGI. The CDR3 DNA reads TGTGCCAGCATTGGGTCGGGGGGTAGGTCTGAAGCTTTCTTT. Protein sequence: CASIGSGGRSEAFF.

V and J are TRBV11-2 and TRBJ2-7; D unresolved. The germline CDR1 and CDR2 sequences are SGHAT and FQNNGV. The CDR3 is made up of 15 amino acids. The V and J ends lost 2 bases and 1 base respectively, with 12 bases between them. CDR3: CASSLIFGPSYEQYF. CDR3 DNA: TGTGCCAGCAGCTTAATTTTCGGGCCTTCCTACGAGCAGTACTTC.

This chain joins TRBV5-1 and TRBJ1-1; perhaps TRBD1 as D (6 bases). Germline CDR1 is SGHRS and CDR2 is YFSETQ. This CDR3 region has 15 residues. V was clipped by 0 bases and J by 8 bases, with 17 bases between them. CDR3 coding DNA: TGCGCCAGCAGCTTGGGGGGGCACAGCCGGGCCGAAGCTTTCTTT. It specifies CASSLGGHSRAEAFF.

The V and J genes are TRBV11-2 and TRBJ1-4, with TRBD1 matching 10 bases. This CDR3 is 15 amino acids long. V lost 5 bases to trimming and J lost 3 bases; unmatched junction nucleotides: 3. Germline V gene data show CDR1 as SGHAT and CDR2 as FQNNGV. In DNA form, the CDR3 reads TGTGCCAGCAGCAGACAGGGGGCTCCTAATGAAAAACTGTTTTTT. Residues: CASSRQGAPNEKLFF.

The V and J genes are TRBV27 and TRBJ2-1, with unresolved D. The V end was cut by 6 bases, the J end by 0 bases, with 18 bases between. This CDR3 is 17 amino acids long. Germline V gene data show CDR1 as MNHEY and CDR2 as SMNVEV (reference sequence). CDR3 coding DNA: TGTGCCAGCAGCCGAAAGCCGTACTCTTCCTCCTACAATGAGCAGTTCTTC. Protein: CASSRKPYSSSYNEQFF.

The V call is TRBV4-3, the J call TRBJ2-3; 8 positions agree with TRBD2. Germline V gene data show CDR1 as LGHNA and CDR2 as YSLEER. The length of the CDR3 is 18 residues. The V gene end was trimmed by 0 bases and the J gene end by 4 bases; junction bases not matched to a gene: 12. CDR3 nucleotides: TGCGCCAGCAGCCAAGAGCCCGCCGGGGGGGAGAGGGCAGATACGCAGTATTTT. Protein: CASSQEPAGGERADTQYF.

The V gene is TRBV13, the J gene TRBJ2-1; possible D gene TRBD2, 5 bases. Germline CDR1 is PRHDT and CDR2 is FYEKMQ (reference sequence). CDR3 length equals 13 residues. V lost 6 bases and J 10 bases, leaving 16 bases between the germline ends. The CDR3 DNA is TGTGCCAGCAGAGCGGCGCCGGGGAACGAGCAGTTCTTC. It specifies CASRAAPGNEQFF. The entire variable domain, with the rest obtained from reference TRBV13 and TRBJ2-1, is as follows: AAGVIQSPRHLIKEKRETATLKCYPIPRHDTVYWYQQGPGQDPQFLISFYEKMQSDKGSIPDRFSAQQFSDYHSELNMSSLELGDSALYFCASRAAPGNEQFFGPGTRLTVL.

This chain connects TRBV5-4 to TRBJ2-7; 8 positions agree with TRBD1. V trimming: 3 bases; J trimming: 3 bases; junction bases outside the gene matches: 5. Germline lookup yields CDR1 SGHNT and CDR2 YYREEE (reference sequence). The CDR3 is made up of 14 amino acids. CDR3 residues: CASSSGQEVYEQYF. Written as DNA, the CDR3 is TGTGCCAGCAGCTCGGGACAGGAGGTCTACGAGCAGTACTTC.

The rearrangement links TRBV2 to TRBJ1-2; D is uncertain. From germline, CDR1 is SNHLY and CDR2 FYNNEI. CDR3 length: 13 residues. Trimming removed 1 base at V and 4 bases at J, with 7 bases between. The CDR3 sequence: CASSEVQSYGYTF. CDR3 DNA sequence: TGTGCCAGCAGTGAAGTTCAGTCCTATGGCTACACCTTC.

This clone was seen only a few times. The chain links TRBV11-2 to TRBJ1-4, with D tentatively TRBD1 (5 bases). The CDR3 covers 14 residues. Trimming shortened V by 1 base and J by 10 bases, and 13 bases separated the two germline ends. Germline V gene lookup returns CDR1 SGHAT and CDR2 FQNNGV. The CDR3 DNA reads TGTGCCAGCAGCTTAGGCCCTACAGGAGGAAAACTGTTTTTT. Residues: CASSLGPTGGKLFF.

This clone occurred once. This chain uses TRBV5-1 with TRBJ2-5; maybe TRBD2 (5 bases). The germline gives CDR1 SGHRS, CDR2 YFSETQ. V was clipped by 0 bases and J by 2 bases, with 8 bases between them. The CDR3 has 14 residues. CDR3 protein: CASSLAPGQETQYF. The CDR3 region has the DNA TGCGCCAGCAGCTTGGCCCCGGGACAAGAGACCCAGTACTTC.

The chain has TRBV25-1 and TRBJ1-2; D uncertain. The CDR3 loop spans 13 amino acids. V lost 5 bases and J lost 4, with 11 bases in between. Germline assignment: CDR1 MGHDK and CDR2 SYGVNS. The CDR3 coding sequence is TGTGCCAGCAGTTCGGGATTCGGCTATGGCTACACCTTC. It encodes CASSSGFGYGYTF.

The chain links TRBV6-5 to TRBJ1-5; 7 nucleotides match TRBD1. The CDR3 is made up of 14 amino acids. V gave up 6 bases and J gave up 5 bases; unmatched junction bases: 7. Germline CDR1 reads MNHEY; CDR2 reads SVGAGI. CDR3 bases: TGTGCCAGCAGCCCGGGACAGAACTATCAGCCCCAGCATTTT. It translates to CASSPGQNYQPQHF.